The clone carrying this T cell receptor beta chain was seen more than once but under ten times. Germline V gene lookup returns CDR1 SNHLY and CDR2 FYNNEI. This CDR3 has 13 amino acids. Trimming shortened V by 6 bases and J by 1 base, and 9 bases separated the two germline ends. The data belong to a study of blood T cell repertoires in COVID-19. Study-wide background: Samples taken during acute and convalescent COVID-19 were collected in the United States, Italy and Spain. From T cells, B-cell-depleted T cells, or PBMCs came the material, which was cDNA or gDNA.

One Seattle source followed patients from active infection through their disease course. In the original workflow: Estimates of nucleated cell counts were drawn from the amplification of reference gene primers. Clones were sequenced by immunoSEQ multiplex PCR, and TCRdb holds only the in-frame ones, with some missing. V, J and clone size reflect that table, while D and trimming were determined from the DNA. In the table there are about 340,000 clones, over 80% of which are singletons. Sequenced material: peripheral blood. The chain couples TRBV2 to TRBJ1-1; D may be TRBD1 (5 bases). This receptor was obtained from a woman aged 45-60 years with COVID-19, enrolled during active disease. The CDR3 nucleotides are TGTGCCAGCAGGTGGGGCCCGAACACTGAAGCTTTCTTT. Translated: CASRWGPNTEAFF.